A single sample gave rise to the 13 T cell receptor beta chains below, sequenced in a study of response to subunit inactivated influenza vaccine. TCRdb re-derived calls from the RT-PCR reads in MiXCR, one entry per CDR3 protein. The table lists about 540,000 distinct CDR3 sequences, approximately 20% of them singletons. The sample was also reused in another study, on T cells expressing NK-cell markers. That study adds: UMIs were included in TCR beta cDNA generated by 5'RACE template switching.

The specimen comprised CD4+ T cells sorted from PBMCs, sampled roughly 12 days after vaccination. The receptors shown here come from a man aged 45 to 65 who received an inactivated influenza vaccine.

The chain combines TRBV20-1 with TRBJ2-1; D may be TRBD2 (6 bases). The CDR3 spans 15 residues. Germline CDR1 DFQATT, CDR2 SNEGSKA (reference sequence). V dropped 6 bases and J dropped 0 bases, with 15 bases sitting between them. The CDR3 DNA is TGCAGTGCCTACTCGGGGAGGAGCTCCTACAATGAGCAGTTCTTC. It translates to CSAYSGRSSYNEQFF.

This clonotype was seen just once. The chain uses TRBV6-1 and TRBJ2-7, with 9 bases fitting TRBD1. Germline values: CDR1 MNHNS, CDR2 SASEGT. Trimming removed 4 bases from V and 6 bases from J; junction bases left unmatched: 10. The length of the CDR3 is 15 residues. CDR3 residues: CASSGAGTGLLEQYF. CDR3 sequence (DNA): TGTGCCAGCAGTGGCGCCGGGACAGGGTTACTCGAGCAGTACTTC.

This clonotype has only a few counts. The chain couples TRBV6-1 to TRBJ2-1; D might be TRBD2 (7 bases). V was shortened by 7 bases and J by 4 bases, with 17 bases between the two germline ends. This CDR3 has 15 residues. Germline lookup yields CDR1 MNHNS and CDR2 SASEGT. The CDR3: CASKGGGSVYNEQFF. The CDR3 coding sequence is TGTGCCAGCAAGGGGGGCGGGAGTGTTTACAATGAGCAGTTCTTC.

This clonotype was recorded many times. V and J are TRBV7-2 and TRBJ2-1; 11 positions match TRBD1. The length of the CDR3 is 15 residues. The trim removed 7 bases at V and 3 bases at J, leaving 5 bases unmatched. CDR1 is SGHTA, CDR2 FQGNSA, per germline. This chain's CDR3 is CASNLGQGGYNEQFF. Here the CDR3 DNA reads TGTGCCAGCAACCTGGGACAGGGGGGCTACAATGAGCAGTTCTTC.

This rearrangement joins TRBV9 to TRBJ2-2, with TRBD2 matching over 13 bases. The CDR3 is 19 residues long. The germline CDR1 and CDR2 sequences are SGDLS and YYNGEE. With V trimmed by 4 bases and J by 7 bases, 16 bases remained unmatched. The CDR3: CASSPGTSGTPFLGGELFF. The CDR3 DNA follows: TGTGCCAGCAGCCCGGGGACTAGCGGGACCCCGTTTCTTGGCGGGGAGCTGTTTTTT.

The chain uses TRBV5-1 and TRBJ2-1; a possible D gene is TRBD2 (5 bases). The germline V gene encodes CDR1 SGHRS and CDR2 YFSETQ. The CDR3 covers 15 residues. The ends were cut back, 0 bases at V and 8 bases at J, with 15 bases in the middle. The CDR3 bases are TGCGCCAGCAGCTTGGCCGGGATAGCTTTCGATGAGCAGTTCTTC. Translated: CASSLAGIAFDEQFF.

About this clonotype itself: This may arise from a read error, as a much more abundant clone is one base away. In DNA, the CDR3 is TGCAGTGCTCAGGAGGGGGGGGCTCTGAACACTGAAGCTTTCTTT. Amino acids: CSAQEGGALNTEAFF. The chain couples TRBV20-1 to TRBJ1-1, with D perhaps matching TRBD1 (6 bases). The CDR3 contains 15 residues. CDR1 is DFQATT and CDR2 is SNEGSKA in the germline V gene (reference sequence). With 5 bases removed from V and 0 bases from J, the gap between germline ends came to 16 bases.

The sample holds a few counts of this clonotype. The CDR3, as DNA: TGTGCCATCAGTTCCGGGACAGGGATGGAGACCCAGTACTTC. This gives the protein CAISSGTGMETQYF. This chain uses TRBV10-3 with TRBJ2-5; the match to TRBD1 covers 9 bases. The CDR3 length is 14 residues. The junction had 6 bases not matched to a gene; V was cut back by 5 bases and J by 5 bases. Germline loops: CDR1 ENHRY, CDR2 SYGVKD.

J is TRBJ2-3 and V is TRBV2; weak D call: TRBD1 (5 bases). Germline values: CDR1 SNHLY, CDR2 FYNNEI. The CDR3 sequence is 14 residues long. V was clipped by 7 bases and J by 2 bases, with 13 bases between them. The CDR3: CASKSRVDTDTQYF. The CDR3, as DNA: TGTGCCAGCAAGAGCAGGGTCGACACAGATACGCAGTATTTT. Combining the CDR3 with reference TRBV2 and TRBJ2-3 gives the whole variable domain EPEVTQTPSHQVTQMGQEVILRCVPISNHLYFYWYRQILGQKVEFLVSFYNNEISEKSEIFDDQFSVERPDGSNFTLKIRSTKLEDSAMYFCASKSRVDTDTQYFGPGTRLTVL.

This rearrangement joins TRBV28 to TRBJ1-2; D is unclear. The ends were cut back, 10 bases at V and 4 bases at J, with 7 bases in the middle. This CDR3 is 10 amino acids long. Germline CDR1 and CDR2: MDHEN and SYDVKM. The CDR3 protein is CATNAYGYTF. Written as DNA, the CDR3 is TGTGCCACCAACGCCTATGGCTACACCTTC.

This clonotype has more than one count but fewer than ten. The V and J genes are TRBV9 and TRBJ1-2; D call uncertain. The CDR3 extends over 15 amino acids. V gave up 1 base and J gave up 4 bases, with 14 bases separating them. Per germline, CDR1 SGDLS and CDR2 YYNGEE. CDR3 protein: CASSVTRQATYGYTF. In DNA form, the CDR3 reads TGTGCCAGCAGCGTAACCCGTCAGGCCACCTATGGCTACACCTTC.

This clonotype was found once. The rearrangement links TRBV19 to TRBJ2-2; 7 bases are a match to TRBD2. V dropped 4 bases and J dropped 7; count of bases not matched to a gene: 9. The CDR3 is 15 amino acids. The germline V gene has CDR1 LNHDA and CDR2 SQIVND (reference sequence). Written as DNA, the CDR3 is TGTGCCAGTAGTAGAAGCGGGGTCAACGGCGGGGAGCTGTTTTTT. It codes for CASSRSGVNGGELFF.

This clonotype was counted only a few times. The chain is built from TRBV28 and TRBJ2-7, with D possibly being TRBD2 (6 bases). Looked up from germline, CDR1 is MDHEN and CDR2 is SYDVKM. The germline V and J ends were trimmed by 6 bases and 1 base, with 10 bases remaining between them. The CDR3 contains 13 residues. Here the CDR3 reads CASRAGSSYEQYF. The CDR3 region has the DNA TGTGCCAGCAGGGCGGGATCTTCCTACGAGCAGTACTTC.